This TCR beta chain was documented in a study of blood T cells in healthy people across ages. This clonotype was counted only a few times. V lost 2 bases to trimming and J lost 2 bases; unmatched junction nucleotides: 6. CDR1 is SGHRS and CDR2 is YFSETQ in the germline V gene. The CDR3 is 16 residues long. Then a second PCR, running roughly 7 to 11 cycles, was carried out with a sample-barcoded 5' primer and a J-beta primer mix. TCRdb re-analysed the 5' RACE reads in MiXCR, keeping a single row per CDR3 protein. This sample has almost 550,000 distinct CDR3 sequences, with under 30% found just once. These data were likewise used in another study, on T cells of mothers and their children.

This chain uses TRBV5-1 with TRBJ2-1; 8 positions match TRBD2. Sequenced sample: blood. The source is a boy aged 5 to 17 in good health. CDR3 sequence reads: CASSLYPSGPYNEQFF. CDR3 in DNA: TGCGCCAGCAGCTTATATCCTAGCGGGCCCTACAATGAGCAGTTCTTC. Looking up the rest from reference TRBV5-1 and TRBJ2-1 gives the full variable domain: KAGVTQTPRYLIKTRGQQVTLSCSPISGHRSVSWYQQTPGQGLQFLFEYFSETQRNKGNFPGRFSGRQFSNSRSEMNVSTLELGDSALYLCASSLYPSGPYNEQFFGPGTRLTVL.